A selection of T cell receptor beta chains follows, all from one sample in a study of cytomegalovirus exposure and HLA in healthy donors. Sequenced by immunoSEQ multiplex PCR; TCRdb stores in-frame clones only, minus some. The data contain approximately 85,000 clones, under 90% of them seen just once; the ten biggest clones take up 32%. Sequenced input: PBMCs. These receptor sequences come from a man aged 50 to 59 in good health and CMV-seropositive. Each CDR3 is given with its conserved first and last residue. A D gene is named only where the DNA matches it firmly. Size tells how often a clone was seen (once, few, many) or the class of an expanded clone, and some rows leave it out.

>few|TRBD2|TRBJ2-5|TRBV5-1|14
CASSTGGPQETQYF
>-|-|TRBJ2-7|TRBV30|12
CAWSFPGGEQYF
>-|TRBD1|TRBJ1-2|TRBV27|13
CASSPRTGLGYTF
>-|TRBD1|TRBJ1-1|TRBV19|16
CASSNRGGGMNTEAFF
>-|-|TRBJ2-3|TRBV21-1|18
CASSSPSEREGPTDTQYF
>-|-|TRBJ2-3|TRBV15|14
CATSRGDRTDTQYF
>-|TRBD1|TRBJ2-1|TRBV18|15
CASSYRGSSYNEQFF
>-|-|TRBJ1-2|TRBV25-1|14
CASSEYGGARGYTF
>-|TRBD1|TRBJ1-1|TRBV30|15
CAWSNTGTGFVEAFF
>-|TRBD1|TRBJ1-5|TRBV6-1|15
CASSARGQGIRPQHF
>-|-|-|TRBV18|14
CASSPVTRGDEQYF
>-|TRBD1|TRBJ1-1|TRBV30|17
CAWSVLPGQGLNTEAFF
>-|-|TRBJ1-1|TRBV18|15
CASSPRQVTNTEAFF
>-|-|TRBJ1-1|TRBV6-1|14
CASSKGQPNTEAFF
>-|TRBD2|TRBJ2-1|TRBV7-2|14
CASSRREGRVEQFF
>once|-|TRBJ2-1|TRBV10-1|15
CASSVSGNAYNEQFF
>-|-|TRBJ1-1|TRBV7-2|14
CASSLVARNTEAFF
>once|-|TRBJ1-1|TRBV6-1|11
CASSRSNEAFF
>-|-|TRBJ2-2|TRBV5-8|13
CASSLEGGGELFF
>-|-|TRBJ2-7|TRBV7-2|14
CASSSTNRDYEQYF
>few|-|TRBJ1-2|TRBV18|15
CASSPAGRANYGYTF
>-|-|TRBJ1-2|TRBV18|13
CASSPERSHGYTF
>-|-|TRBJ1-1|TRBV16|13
CASSQFQNTEAFF
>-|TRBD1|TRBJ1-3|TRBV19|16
CASINKDRRPGNTIYF
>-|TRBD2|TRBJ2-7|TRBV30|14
CAWSVLAGYGEQYF
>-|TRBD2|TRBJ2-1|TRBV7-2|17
CASSLYPGGVSYNEQFF
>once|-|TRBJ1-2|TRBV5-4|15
CASSLARGPLYGYTF
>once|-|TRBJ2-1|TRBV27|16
CASSLSWGHLQDEQFF
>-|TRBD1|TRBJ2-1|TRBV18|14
CASSPAGGYNEQFF
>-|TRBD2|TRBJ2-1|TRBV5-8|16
CASSTLSGRAYNEQFF
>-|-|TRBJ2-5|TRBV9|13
CASSVGAHETQYF
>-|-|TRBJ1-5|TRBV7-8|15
CASSQGYREGQPQHF
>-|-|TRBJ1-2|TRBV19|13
CASSIVQGEGYTF
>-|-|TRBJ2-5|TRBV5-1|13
CASSLAGSETQYF
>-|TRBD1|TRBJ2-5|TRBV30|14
CAWSVLGQGETQYF